These 14 T cell receptor beta chains came from one sample sequenced in a study of shared clonotypes between healthy human individuals. The protocol was immunoSEQ multiplex PCR, while the TCRdb copy is restricted to in-frame clones and leaves out a portion. The sample has fewer than 2.5 million clones; over 85% are singletons. Input material: naive CD4+ T cells from PBMCs. Documented subset: CD45RA+ positively selected. Receptors originate from a man younger than 35 in good health. Some clones in this sample may be carry-over from other donors' samples.

The gene calls are TRBV6-6 and TRBJ2-3, with D perhaps TRBD1 or TRBD2 (5 bases each). Germline lookup yields CDR1 MNHNY and CDR2 SVGAGI (reference sequence). The CDR3 runs to 14 residues. Trimming removed 0 bases from V and 5 bases from J, with 9 bases in between. DNA for the CDR3: TGTGCCAGCAGTTACTCGGGACGGGAAGATACGCAGTATTTT. Encoded protein: CASSYSGREDTQYF.

The chain joins TRBV11-3 to TRBJ2-1; no reliable D call. From germline, CDR1 is SGHNT and CDR2 YENEEA. The CDR3 consists of 13 residues. Trimming removed 4 bases from V and 8 bases from J, with 12 bases in between. CDR3 nucleotides: TGTGCCAGCAGCTCCGCGGAGTTCGATGAGCAGTTCTTC. The encoded protein is CASSSAEFDEQFF.

The chain employs TRBV11-2 and TRBJ2-5; perhaps TRBD1 as D (5 bases). This CDR3 is 16 amino acids long. Per germline, CDR1 SGHAT and CDR2 FQNNGV. Trimming stripped 5 bases from V and 6 bases from J, with 22 bases between. CDR3 residues: CASSAPLGPVGQTQYF. The CDR3 DNA reads TGTGCCAGCAGCGCTCCCCTAGGGCCGGTGGGGCAGACCCAGTACTTC.

The rearrangement joins TRBV14 to TRBJ1-2; D might be TRBD1 (5 bases). The CDR3 spans 15 residues. V gave up 0 bases and J gave up 6 bases, with 14 bases separating them. Germline CDR1 is SGHDN and CDR2 is FVKESK. CDR3 DNA: TGTGCCAGCAGCCAAGAGTTAAAGGGGCGAGATGGCTACACCTTC. It translates to CASSQELKGRDGYTF.

Only one count was recorded for this clone. The rearrangement links TRBV7-9 to TRBJ2-1; D uncertain. The CDR3 has 14 amino acids. Trimming took 1 base from V and 12 from J, leaving 16 bases between them. Germline assignment: CDR1 SEHNR and CDR2 FQNEAQ (reference sequence). Written as DNA, the CDR3 is TGTGCCAGCAGCTTAGAGGTAGACCCTGGCCCGCAGTTCTTC. Its protein is CASSLEVDPGPQFF.

The chain has TRBV30 and TRBJ1-3; a weak D match, TRBD1 (5 bases). Trimming pared 4 bases from V and 0 bases from J, leaving 13 bases between. Germline V gene lookup returns CDR1 GTSNPN and CDR2 SVGIG (reference sequence). The length of the CDR3 is 15 residues. For the CDR3, the DNA is TGTGCCTGGATTCGGACGGACAACTCTGGAAACACCATATATTTT. Amino acid sequence: CAWIRTDNSGNTIYF.

The chain has TRBV14 and TRBJ2-7; 10 bases fit TRBD2. Germline values: CDR1 SGHDN, CDR2 FVKESK. The length of the CDR3 is 13 residues. V was pared by 2 bases and J by 6 bases, with 1 base of the junction left unmatched. The CDR3 is CASSQRTSGEQYF. In DNA form, the CDR3 reads TGTGCCAGCAGCCAACGGACTAGCGGCGAGCAGTACTTC.

The V and J genes are TRBV4-1 and TRBJ1-4, with 9 bases fitting TRBD1. V was clipped by 0 bases and J by 7 bases; unmatched bases: 9. The CDR3 totals 17 residues. Germline CDR1 is MGHRA and CDR2 is YSYEKL. Written as DNA, the CDR3 is TGCGCCAGCAGCCAAGAAGCGCACAGGGGGCTGGTTGAAAAACTGTTTTTT. Encoded protein: CASSQEAHRGLVEKLFF.

V and J are TRBV9 and TRBJ2-3; TRBD2 aligns across 9 bases. The V gene end was trimmed by 3 bases and the J gene end by 5 bases; junction bases not matched to a gene: 10. CDR1 and CDR2 (germline): SGDLS, YYNGEE. This CDR3 spans 16 amino acids. The CDR3 DNA follows: TGTGCCAGCAGCGCGATTGCGGGAGGGCCCGGAGATACGCAGTATTTT. Encoded protein: CASSAIAGGPGDTQYF. Based on the CDR3 plus reference TRBV9 and TRBJ2-3, the full variable domain is DSGVTQTPKHLITATGQRVTLRCSPRSGDLSVYWYQQSLDQGLQFLIQYYNGEERAKGNILERFSAQQFPDLHSELNLSSLELGDSALYFCASSAIAGGPGDTQYFGPGTRLTVL.

The J gene is TRBJ1-2, the V gene TRBV28; D remains unclear. The germline CDR1 and CDR2 sequences are MDHEN and SYDVKM. With 8 bases removed from V and 6 bases from J, the gap between germline ends came to 16 bases. The CDR3 runs to 13 residues. The DNA for the CDR3 is TGTGCCAGCGAATACGGAGCAAAAAATGGCTACACCTTC. Its protein is CASEYGAKNGYTF.

The J gene is TRBJ2-7, the V gene TRBV4-2; a possible D gene is TRBD1 (6 bases). Trimming removed 5 bases from V and 5 bases from J, with 16 bases in between. There are 14 residues in the CDR3. Germline-derived CDR1 and CDR2 are LGHNA and YNFKEQ. The CDR3 nucleotides are TGTGCCAGCAGCTTGCCAGGGGCCTTGAACGAGCAGTACTTC. This translates into CASSLPGALNEQYF.

V is TRBV15 and J is TRBJ1-1, with D perhaps TRBD1 (5 bases). Germline-derived CDR1 and CDR2 are LNHNV and YYDKDF (reference sequence). Trimming shortened V by 2 bases and J by 4 bases, and 23 bases separated the two germline ends. This CDR3 is 18 amino acids long. CDR3 nucleotides: TGTGCCACCAGCAGACCCTCTCTCGCTGCGGGACCCGGCACTGAAGCTTTCTTT. It codes for CATSRPSLAAGPGTEAFF.

This clone showed up just a few times. This sequence joins TRBV20-1 and TRBJ1-1, with D maybe TRBD1 (6 bases). This CDR3 is built from 11 residues. Trimming took 1 base from V and 7 from J, leaving 7 bases between them. Germline loops: CDR1 DFQATT, CDR2 SNEGSKA (reference sequence). The CDR3 DNA reads TGCAGTGCTAGAGTACAGGGTGAAGCTTTCTTT. Protein sequence: CSARVQGEAFF.

V is TRBV10-2 and J is TRBJ2-1, with 8 positions matching TRBD1. Trimming at V came to 8 bases and at J to 6 bases, leaving 9 bases not matched to a gene. The CDR3 totals 14 residues. Germline CDR1 WSHSY, CDR2 SAAADI. CDR3 sequence reads: CASAAGQVLNEQFF. As DNA, the CDR3 is TGCGCCAGCGCGGCGGGACAGGTCCTCAATGAGCAGTTCTTC.